This T cell receptor (beta chain) was identified in a study of T cell repertoires in cytomegalovirus infection. Turning to the study itself: Public TCR beta signature analysis indicated the presence of both CMV infection and matching HLA type.

General study points: Cumulative public TCR beta family frequency identified CMV carriers with the relevant HLA. The ex vivo response showed dominance by HLA-C-restricted CMV-specific TCR beta clonotypes.

CDR3 size: 12 residues. V shed 7 bases and J 3 bases; nucleotides not matched to a gene: 4. Germline V gives CDR1 SQVTM, CDR2 ANQGSEA. TCRdb reprocessed the reads with MiXCR, giving one entry per CDR3 protein. The table records a few hundred thousand distinct CDR3 sequences, roughly 15% of them present only once. Notes on this clonotype: The antigen remains undetermined.

Sequenced: PBMCs. This receptor was identified in a human donor in good health (CMV status not recorded). Some clones in this sample may be carry-over from other donors' samples. This sequence joins TRBV29-1 and TRBJ2-5; 8 bases line up with TRBD1. The CDR3 loop reads CSGQGAEETQYF. CDR3 sequence (DNA): TGCAGCGGCCAGGGGGCCGAAGAGACCCAGTACTTC.